The 18 T cell receptor beta chains given below trace back to one sample, sequenced in a study of T-cell reconstitution after alpha-beta-depleted transplantation in children. Unique molecular identifiers were incorporated during preparation of the TCRbeta library. TCRdb re-derived calls from the PCR reads in MiXCR, one entry per CDR3 protein. The data show 200,000 or so distinct CDR3 sequences, 5% to 6.5% seen once. The specimen comprised PBMCs, sampled before TCRalphabeta/CD19-depleted stem cell transplant. The receptors were gathered from a girl under three years old with combined immunodeficiency, due to receive a stem cell transplant.

This clonotype turned up a few times. The CDR3: CASSHTSWPGNQNIQYF. For the CDR3, the DNA is TGTGCCAGCAGTCACACGTCGTGGCCCGGGAATCAAAACATTCAGTACTTC. The rearrangement joins TRBV6-5 to TRBJ2-4; the D gene is possibly TRBD2 (5 bases). This CDR3 comprises 17 residues. V lost 5 bases to trimming and J lost 5 bases, with 22 bases between them. The germline V gene has CDR1 MNHEY and CDR2 SVGAGI.

This clonotype occurred many times. The chain combines TRBV6-5 with TRBJ2-7; no firm D call. V was clipped by 0 bases and J by 7 bases, with 16 bases between them. Germline V CDR1 and CDR2: MNHEY, SVGAGI. The CDR3 is 15 amino acids. CDR3 nucleotide sequence: TGTGCCAGCAGTTACTCGGGATACTCTGAGTGGGAGCAGTACTTC. Protein sequence: CASSYSGYSEWEQYF.

This clonotype has just a few counts. This chain uses TRBV24-1 with TRBJ2-1; D remains unclear. The V gene lost 4 bases and the J gene lost 9 bases, with 15 bases spanning the gap. Looked up from germline, CDR1 is KGHDR and CDR2 is SFDVKD. The CDR3 contains 14 residues. Here the CDR3 DNA reads TGTGCCACCAGTGACGTTGTTCTATTTAGTGAGCAGTTCTTC. Translating it yields CATSDVVLFSEQFF.

This clonotype was recorded at least ten times. The chain links TRBV12-3 or TRBV12-4 to TRBJ1-5; TRBD1 aligns across 7 bases. V lost 6 bases and J lost 4; bases outside the gene matches: 12. This CDR3 is 16 amino acids long. The CDR3 here is CASSPGGEVGNQPQHF. The DNA of the CDR3 is TGTGCCAGCAGCCCAGGGGGGGAAGTCGGAAATCAGCCCCAGCATTTT.

This clonotype turned up a few times. The V gene is TRBV29-1, the J gene TRBJ2-2; 9 nucleotides agree with TRBD2. The germline V gene encodes CDR1 SQVTM and CDR2 ANQGSEA. This CDR3 contains 14 residues. V lost 6 bases to trimming and J lost 7 bases; unmatched junction nucleotides: 9. Written as DNA, the CDR3 is TGCAGCGTGGGTAGCGGGAGTAGGGGCGGGGAGCTGTTTTTT. Its translation is CSVGSGSRGGELFF.

This clonotype showed up many times. V is TRBV5-1 and J is TRBJ2-2; D is perhaps TRBD2 (5 bases). CDR1 and CDR2 (germline): SGHRS, YFSETQ. Trimming took off 4 bases at V and 5 bases at J, with 15 bases between the two ends. The CDR3 covers 15 residues. The CDR3 DNA follows: TGCGCCAGCAGCCCTCCGGACCGCGGGACCGGGGAGCTGTTTTTT. This codes for CASSPPDRGTGELFF.

This clonotype was found many times. V usage is TRBV9 and J usage is TRBJ2-7; D is uncertain. The V and J ends lost 3 bases and 2 bases respectively, with 15 bases between them. In germline, CDR1 is SGDLS, CDR2 YYNGEE. This CDR3 spans 15 amino acids. The CDR3 protein is CASSAFGGGTYEQYF. The CDR3 DNA sequence: TGTGCCAGCAGCGCCTTCGGTGGCGGAACCTACGAGCAGTACTTC.

This clonotype has at least ten counts. The chain combines TRBV10-3 with TRBJ2-5; D remains unclear. Between the trimmed V and J ends, which lost 3 bases and 1 base, there was a span of 12 bases. The CDR3 is 15 amino acids. Germline V gene sequence: CDR1 ENHRY, CDR2 SYGVKD. CDR3 in DNA: TGTGCCATCAGTGACTATGGACCCGGCCAAGAGACCCAGTACTTC. It translates to CAISDYGPGQETQYF.

This clonotype was observed many times. The J gene is TRBJ1-2, the V gene TRBV29-1; the D gene is possibly TRBD1 (5 bases). The V gene's germline CDR1 is SQVTM and CDR2 ANQGSEA. The CDR3 sequence is 15 residues long. Deletions cut 3 bases from V and 0 bases from J, with 14 bases between. This chain's CDR3 is CSVDYSAGPNYGYTF. The CDR3 nucleotides read TGCAGCGTTGATTATTCGGCAGGGCCTAACTATGGCTACACCTTC. Looking up the rest from reference TRBV29-1 and TRBJ1-2 gives the full variable domain: SAVISQKPSRDICQRGTSLTIQCQVDSQVTMMFWYRQQPGQSLTLIATANQGSEATYESGFVIDKFPISRPNLTFSTLTVSNMSPEDSSIYLCSVDYSAGPNYGYTFGSGTRLTVV.

This clonotype was seen ten or more times. The chain employs TRBV15 and TRBJ2-1; 10 nucleotides line up with TRBD2. Losses at the gene ends were 8 bases for V and 4 bases for J; bases not matched to a gene: 11. The length of the CDR3 is 16 residues. Per the germline V gene, CDR1 is LNHNV and CDR2 is YYDKDF (reference sequence). The CDR3, as DNA: TGTGCCACCCAAGCGAGCGGGAGGGTAATGTACAATGAGCAGTTCTTC. Its protein product is CATQASGRVMYNEQFF.

This clonotype was detected many times. The rearrangement links TRBV6-1 to TRBJ2-3; the D is unclear. V was cut by 8 bases and J by 6 bases, with 27 bases left in between. The CDR3 has 17 amino acids. The germline V gene encodes CDR1 MNHNS and CDR2 SASEGT. Here the CDR3 reads CASGSSPTLDRSDTQYF. DNA for the CDR3: TGTGCCAGCGGGTCGTCCCCCACACTGGACCGGTCGGATACGCAGTATTTT.

This clonotype was observed many times. This rearrangement joins TRBV4-3 to TRBJ2-3; 9 bases line up with TRBD2. Germline CDR1 is LGHNA and CDR2 is YSLEER. The CDR3 is 16 residues long. V was pared by 4 bases and J by 14 bases, with 19 bases of the junction left unmatched. The CDR3 bases are TGCGCCAGCAGCCCAACAACCTACCCTTTAGCGGGGGTTCCGTATTTT. This sequence encodes CASSPTTYPLAGVPYF.

The chain is built from TRBV13 and TRBJ2-7; D may match TRBD1 or TRBD2 (5 bases each). This CDR3 is 15 amino acids long. Per the germline V gene, CDR1 is PRHDT and CDR2 is FYEKMQ (reference sequence). With 5 bases removed from V and 5 bases from J, the gap between germline ends came to 19 bases. CDR3 sequence reads: CASSVWDGVRDEQYF. In DNA, the CDR3 is TGTGCCAGCAGCGTTTGGGACGGCGTACGGGACGAGCAGTACTTC.

This clonotype was observed at least ten times. V and J are TRBV20-1 and TRBJ2-7; the match to TRBD1 covers 11 bases. This CDR3 region has 14 residues. The germline gives CDR1 DFQATT, CDR2 SNEGSKA (reference sequence). With 3 bases clipped from V and 5 bases from J, the junction kept 6 bases outside the gene matches. The CDR3 loop reads CSASFGQGAHEQYF. In nucleotides, the CDR3 is TGCAGTGCTAGCTTCGGACAGGGGGCCCACGAGCAGTACTTC.

This clonotype was found many times. This chain connects TRBV9 to TRBJ2-3, with 7 bases matching TRBD2. V trimming: 4 bases; J trimming: 5 bases; junction bases outside the gene matches: 13. The CDR3 length is 16 residues. In germline, CDR1 is SGDLS, CDR2 YYNGEE. The CDR3 sequence is CASSPTLAPVVDTQYF. DNA for the CDR3: TGTGCCAGCAGCCCCACACTAGCGCCTGTGGTAGATACGCAGTATTTT. The full variable domain, its missing parts supplied by reference TRBV9 and TRBJ2-3, is DSGVTQTPKHLITATGQRVTLRCSPRSGDLSVYWYQQSLDQGLQFLIQYYNGEERAKGNILERFSAQQFPDLHSELNLSSLELGDSALYFCASSPTLAPVVDTQYFGPGTRLTVL.

This clonotype was detected ten times or more. The chain joins TRBV4-3 to TRBJ2-1, with 9 bases identical to TRBD2. The V segment lost 1 base and the J segment 2 bases; nucleotides outside the gene matches: 6. The CDR3 runs to 17 residues. The V gene's germline CDR1 is LGHNA and CDR2 YSLEER. The CDR3 is CASSQGRSSGTYNEQFF. The CDR3 DNA follows: TGCGCCAGCAGCCAAGGTCGTTCTAGCGGGACCTACAATGAGCAGTTCTTC.

This clonotype appeared many times. The V call is TRBV9, the J call TRBJ1-1, with D maybe TRBD1 (5 bases). The ends were cut back, 0 bases at V and 1 base at J, with 16 bases in the middle. This CDR3 is 17 amino acids long. From germline, CDR1 is SGDLS and CDR2 YYNGEE. CDR3 nucleotide sequence: TGTGCCAGCAGCGTAGCTCCCCGGGACCCCAGGAACACTGAAGCTTTCTTT. As protein: CASSVAPRDPRNTEAFF.

This clonotype has just a few counts. The chain has TRBV6-1 and TRBJ2-6; perhaps TRBD1 as D (6 bases). CDR3 length: 15 amino acids. Germline V lookup: CDR1 MNHNS, CDR2 SASEGT. V lost 6 bases to trimming and J lost 3 bases, with 12 bases between them. The CDR3 DNA follows: TGTGCCAGCAGGTCACAGGGCGATGGGGCCAACGTCCTGACTTTC. Translation gives CASRSQGDGANVLTF.